What follows is one TCR beta chain and its context. This sample is drawn from a study of shared clonotypes between healthy human individuals. In the original analysis: In the immunoSEQ data, sequences were junction-only and lacked quality scores, so filtering differed. The table came from immunoSEQ multiplex PCR; TCRdb's copy has only in-frame clones and leaves some out. V and J calls plus clone size are reproduced from that table; the DNA served to infer D and trimming. The data contain 400,000 to 500,000 clones, approximately 80% of them singletons. In germline, CDR1 is KGHSH, CDR2 LQKENI. V shed 0 bases and J shed 8 bases, with 17 bases lying between them. This CDR3 contains 16 residues.

The sample taken for sequencing was PBMCs. This TCR was recovered from a woman aged 40 to 49 in good health. Some clones in this sample may be carry-over from other donors' samples. The chain couples TRBV18 to TRBJ2-1, with unresolved D. The CDR3 is CASSPPASLGDDEQFF. Written as DNA, the CDR3 is TGTGCCAGCTCACCACCGGCCTCATTGGGCGACGATGAGCAGTTCTTC.